The TCR beta chain under discussion was sequenced for a study of T cell responses to AZD1222 COVID-19 vaccine. Repertoires were generated with immunoSEQ multiplex PCR, while TCRdb's copy carries only in-frame clones and drops some. The sample has tens of thousands of clones, about 88% seen once. The CDR3 contains 15 residues. Germline V gene sequence: CDR1 SGHRS, CDR2 YFSETQ. The V and J ends lost 6 bases and 6 bases respectively, with 19 bases between them. This specimen was peripheral blood, taken on day 0 of AZD1222 vaccination. The TCR comes from an adult in good health. The chain combines TRBV5-1 with TRBJ2-1; D could derive from TRBD1 or TRBD2 (5 bases each). The CDR3 sequence: CASTLENGDGNEQFF. CDR3 bases: TGCGCCAGCACCCTGGAGAACGGGGACGGCAATGAGCAGTTCTTC.